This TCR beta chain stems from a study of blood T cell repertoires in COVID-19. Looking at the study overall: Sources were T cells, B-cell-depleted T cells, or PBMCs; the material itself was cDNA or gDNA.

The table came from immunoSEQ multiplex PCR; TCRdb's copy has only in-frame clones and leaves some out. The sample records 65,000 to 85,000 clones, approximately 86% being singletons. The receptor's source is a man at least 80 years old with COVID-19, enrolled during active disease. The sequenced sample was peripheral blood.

The CDR3 nucleotides read TGTGCCAGCAGTACGACTAGCGGGGGGGCAAAATCCTACAATGAGCAGTTCTTC. This gives the protein CASSTTSGGAKSYNEQFF. The J gene is TRBJ2-1, the V gene TRBV28; 14 bases line up with TRBD2. CDR3 size: 18 residues. V trimming: 5 bases; J trimming: 1 base; junction bases outside the gene matches: 7. Germline-derived CDR1 and CDR2 are MDHEN and SYDVKM.